The clone carrying this TCR beta chain was seen just once. This specimen belongs to a study of blood T cell repertoires in COVID-19. Background on the study: The United States, Italy and Spain supplied acute and convalescent COVID-19 samples. T cells, B-cell-depleted T cells, or PBMCs supplied cDNA or gDNA.

Enrolment of Seattle patients took place during active infection, and they were followed longitudinally. The repertoire was sequenced with immunoSEQ multiplex PCR; TCRdb's copy has only in-frame clones and lacks some. The data hold under 200,000 clones, with 85% to 90% observed a single time. The V and J ends lost 3 bases and 0 bases, in that order; junction bases with no gene match: 5. The CDR3 is 15 residues long. Germline CDR1 MDHEN, CDR2 SYDVKM. This TCR was sampled from a man aged 60 to 69 with COVID-19, enrolled during active disease. Sample: peripheral blood. V usage is TRBV28 and J usage is TRBJ2-7; 7 bases align to TRBD1. CDR3 DNA sequence: TGTGCCAGCAGTTTGACCCGGGACAGCTCCTACGAGCAGTACTTC. Translated: CASSLTRDSSYEQYF. Supplemented by reference TRBV28 and TRBJ2-7, the full variable domain reads DVKVTQSSRYLVKRTGEKVFLECVQDMDHENMFWYRQDPGLGLRLIYFSYDVKMKEKGDIPEGYSVSREKKERFSLILESASTNQTSMYLCASSLTRDSSYEQYFGPGTRLTVT.